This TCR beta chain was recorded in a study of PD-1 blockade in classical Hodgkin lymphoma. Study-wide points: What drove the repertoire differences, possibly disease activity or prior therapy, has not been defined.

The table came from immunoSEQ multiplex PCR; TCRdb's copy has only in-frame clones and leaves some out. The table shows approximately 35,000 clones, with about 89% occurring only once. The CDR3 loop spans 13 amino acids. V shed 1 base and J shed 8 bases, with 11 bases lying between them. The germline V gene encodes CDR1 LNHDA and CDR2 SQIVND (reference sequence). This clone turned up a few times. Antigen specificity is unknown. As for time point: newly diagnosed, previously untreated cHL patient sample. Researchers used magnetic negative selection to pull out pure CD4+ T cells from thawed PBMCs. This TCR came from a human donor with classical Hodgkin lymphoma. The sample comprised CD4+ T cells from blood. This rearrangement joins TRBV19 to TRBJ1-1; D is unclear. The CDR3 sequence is CASSIGSTAEAFF. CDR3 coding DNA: TGTGCCAGTAGTATAGGAAGTACGGCAGAAGCTTTCTTT.